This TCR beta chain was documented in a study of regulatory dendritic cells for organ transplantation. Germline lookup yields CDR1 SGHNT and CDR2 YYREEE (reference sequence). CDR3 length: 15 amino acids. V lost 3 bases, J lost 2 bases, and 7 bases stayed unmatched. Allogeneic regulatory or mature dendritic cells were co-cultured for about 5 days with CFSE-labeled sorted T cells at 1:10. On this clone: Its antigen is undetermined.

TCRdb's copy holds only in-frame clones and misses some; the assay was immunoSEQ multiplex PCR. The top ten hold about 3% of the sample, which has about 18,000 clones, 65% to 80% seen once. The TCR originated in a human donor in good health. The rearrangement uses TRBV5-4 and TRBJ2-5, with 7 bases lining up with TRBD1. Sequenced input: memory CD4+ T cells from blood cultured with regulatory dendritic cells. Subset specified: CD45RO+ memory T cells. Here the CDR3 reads CASSSETGKQETQYF. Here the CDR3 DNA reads TGTGCCAGCAGCTCCGAGACAGGGAAGCAAGAGACCCAGTACTTC.